Sequencing of this TCR beta chain was carried out in a study of T cell repertoires in cytomegalovirus infection (dated by TCRdb to 2018 to 2020). About the investigation overall: The peptide stimulations were aimed at well-studied HLA-B-restricted epitopes as well as recently identified HLA-C-restricted CMV epitopes, whose presentation resists viral immunomodulation. Donor HLA type was relevant to the analysis, because carriage of CMV infection together with the matching HLA type was indicated by public TCR beta signatures. General study outcomes and caveats: In the ex vivo response, HLA-C-restricted CMV-specific TCR beta clonotypes were dominant, and in two of eight donors the single most frequent clonotype came from this HLA-C-restricted group. In both this cohort and an independent roughly 360-donor cohort, the cumulative frequency of public TCR beta family members distinguished carriers of CMV infection plus the relevant HLA type.

The data were produced on an Illumina HiSeq 1500. The public reads were reanalyzed by TCRdb: fastp trimming at Q25, MiXCR alignment, in-frame beta chains only. Rows merge per CDR3 protein into single entries with the most common DNA and genes. A total of approximately 120,000 distinct CDR3 sequences appear in this sample, around 28% of them only once. 81% of the sample rests with the top ten. In the paper's terms, the treatment or condition label means: in vitro stimulation with specific CMV peptide epitopes to enrich CMV-specific T cells. As regards this clonotype: Its binding antigen is unknown. Nothing much larger sits one base from this clone, and base qualities are not available.

This sample comprised CD8+ T cells from cultured PBMCs, obtained from culture after CMV antigen stimulation. The clonotype originates from a human donor in good health (CMV status not recorded). Some clones in this sample may be carry-over from other donors' samples.

The CDR3 is CASSDLTDLETQYF. The nucleotide sequence is TGTGCCAGCAGTGATTTGACAGATCTAGAGACCCAGTACTTC. This sequence uses TRBV2 and TRBJ2-5, with TRBD1 perhaps the D gene, on 5 matching bases. V loses 3 bases of germline sequence and J loses 4 bases, and the interval between the two ends is 12 bases. The CDR3 has 14 amino acids, counting the end cysteine and phenylalanine. This entry keeps only the CDR3 DNA: 42 bases, framed from base 1. Reading the germline V gene gives CDR1 SNHLY and CDR2 FYNNEI.